What follows are 4 T cell receptor beta chains derived from one specimen sequenced in a study of CD8+ T cells in alopecia areata. In each case, RNA was isolated and then reverse transcribed into cDNA as the sequencing template. Sequenced by immunoSEQ multiplex PCR; TCRdb stores in-frame clones only, minus some. The repertoire holds about 200,000 clones, with roughly 64% as singletons. Treatment noted: oral pan-JAK inhibitor, 5-10 mg twice daily. This material consisted of CD4+ T cells sorted from blood, taken at week 24, from a patient treated with tofacitinib. These receptors originate from a human donor with alopecia areata.

The chain is built from TRBV2 and TRBJ1-1, with D unresolved. Per the germline V gene, CDR1 is SNHLY and CDR2 is FYNNEI. The CDR3 consists of 13 residues. Trimming shortened V by 4 bases and J by 3 bases, and 9 bases separated the two germline ends. The CDR3 here is CASSGAGDTEAFF. Written as DNA, the CDR3 is TGTGCCAGCAGTGGGGCCGGAGACACTGAAGCTTTCTTT.

This chain connects TRBV27 to TRBJ2-3, with TRBD1 matching 8 bases. Germline CDR1 MNHEY, CDR2 SMNVEV (reference sequence). This CDR3 has 17 amino acids. V lost 1 base and J lost 2; bases outside the gene matches: 8. The CDR3 loop reads CASSLFLRTGTTDTQYF. The CDR3 nucleotides read TGTGCCAGCAGTTTATTTCTCCGGACAGGGACCACAGATACGCAGTATTTT.

The chain is built from TRBV7-9 and TRBJ2-3; D gene unclear. Trimming left V 0 bases short and J 2 bases short, with 6 bases between. This CDR3 has 14 amino acids. Germline V gene lookup returns CDR1 SEHNR and CDR2 FQNEAQ (reference sequence). CDR3 in amino acids: CASSLAAITDTQYF. CDR3 DNA: TGTGCCAGCAGCTTAGCAGCTATCACAGATACGCAGTATTTT.

There are a few counts of this clone. CDR3 sequence (DNA): TGTGCCAGCAGCTTGGGCGAGGCCTATGGCTACACCTTC. Translation: CASSLGEAYGYTF. The V and J genes are TRBV5-8 and TRBJ1-2; D is ambiguous. The V end was cut by 0 bases, the J end by 4 bases, with 7 bases between. There are 13 residues in the CDR3. Germline CDR1 reads SGHTS; CDR2 reads YDEGEE.